The entry that follows covers one TCR beta chain sequence. Its cognate antigen is unknown. The sample comes from a study of shared clonotypes between healthy human individuals. Profiling relied on immunoSEQ multiplex PCR, and the TCRdb table lists in-frame clones only, not all of them. The sample has approximately 2.3 million clones; approximately 93% are singletons. Broader study findings: Incompleteness in sorted-subset sequencing, despite large depth, was shown by rarefaction.

V shed 4 bases and J shed 6 bases, with 20 bases lying between them. Germline CDR1 is LNHDA and CDR2 is SQIVND (reference sequence). The CDR3 spans 16 residues. The CD4+ fraction was divided into a CD45RA+ naive subset and a CD45RA-negative memory subset. Sequencing was carried out using naive CD4+ T cells from PBMCs. Subset given: CD45RA+ positively selected. The V call is TRBV19, the J call TRBJ2-3; D perhaps matches TRBD2 (5 bases). The clonotype was recovered from a young man in good health. Some clones in this sample may be carry-over from other donors' samples. CDR3 region: CASSKEAGSIWDTQYF. The CDR3 DNA reads TGTGCCAGTAGTAAAGAGGCGGGTTCTATCTGGGATACGCAGTATTTT.